This T cell receptor beta chain was sequenced in a study of healthy donors' naive CD4 and CD8 T cells. CD4+CD8-CD45RO-CD45RA+ cells were naive CD4+; CD8+CD4-CD45RA+CD27bright cells were naive CD8+. This clonotype turned up a few times. Germline lookup yields CDR1 LNHDA and CDR2 SQIVND (reference sequence). This CDR3 contains 14 residues. The V end lost 5 bases, the J end lost 6 bases, and 16 bases lay between the germline ends. Each TCR library used 500 ng of total RNA and a linear amplification protocol. MiXCR was run by TCRdb on the reads, yielding one entry per CDR3 protein. The table includes around 180,000 distinct CDR3 sequences, around 74% detected once.

The chain has TRBV19 and TRBJ1-2; D is possibly TRBD1 (6 bases). The sample comprised naive CD4+ and CD8+ T cells sorted from blood, pooled from several donors. This receptor was identified in a pool of human donors in good health; the sample pools cells from several healthy donors. CDR3: CASSLRQVSNGYTF. CDR3 sequence (DNA): TGTGCCAGTAGTCTCAGACAGGTATCAAATGGCTACACCTTC.